This record looks at one T cell receptor (beta chain) sequence and its context. TCRdb's table, derived via immunoSEQ multiplex PCR, lists solely in-frame clones and lacks some. Here the sample spans fewer than 150,000 clones, roughly 90% being singletons. These data come from a study of blood T cell repertoires in COVID-19. J gave up 1 base and V 7 bases, and 5 bases lay outside the gene matches. The CDR3 loop spans 14 amino acids. Germline V lookup: CDR1 SGHDT, CDR2 YYEEEE. The receptor comes from a man in his fifties with active or convalescent COVID-19. The rearrangement joins TRBV5-6 to TRBJ2-3, with 8 bases matching TRBD1. Sequencing was carried out using peripheral blood. The CDR3 region is CASHLQGGTDTQYF. CDR3 DNA sequence: TGTGCCAGCCACTTACAGGGGGGCACAGATACGCAGTATTTT. Variable domain in full (rest from reference TRBV5-6 and TRBJ2-3): DAGVTQSPTHLIKTRGQQVTLRCSPKSGHDTVSWYQQALGQGPQFIFQYYEEEERQRGNFPDRFSGHQFPNYSSELNVNALLLGDSALYLCASHLQGGTDTQYFGPGTRLTVL.